The rows below give T cell receptor beta chains drawn from one sample of a study of blood T cell repertoires in COVID-19. Here immunoSEQ multiplex PCR was the method, and the copy in TCRdb shows in-frame clones only, minus some. The table has about 210,000 clones, around 80% seen once. The sample consisted of peripheral blood. Receptor source: a woman at least 80 years old with COVID-19, enrolled during active disease. The CDR3 runs from the conserved cysteine through the conserved F or W. Fields, in order: J gene, D gene, V gene, clone size, CDR3 length, CDR3 DNA, CDR3 protein. A D gene is named only where the DNA matches it firmly. Not all rows give a size; the values are once, few, many and, for expanded clones, a class.

TRBJ2-3 TRBD2 TRBV4-2 . 15 TGTGCCAGCAGCGAGGGACTAGGTAATTCAGATACGCAGTATTTT CASSEGLGNSDTQYF
TRBJ2-1 TRBD2 TRBV13 . 18 TGTGCCAGCAGCTTAACTAGCGGGGGGGCCGTAGGGTACAATGAGCAGTTCTTC CASSLTSGGAVGYNEQFF
TRBJ1-6 TRBD1 TRBV6-4 . 16 TGTGCCAGCACCACCAGGGGGGGACAGGGAAGCTCGCCCCTCCACTTT CASTTRGGQGSSPLHF
TRBJ2-1 . TRBV29-1 . 10 TGCAGCGGACAGGTTAATGAGCAGTTCTTC CSGQVNEQFF
TRBJ2-3 . TRBV3-1/TRBV3-2 . 13 TGTGCCAGCAGCCAATTAGGGGCGAATACGCAGTATTTT CASSQLGANTQYF
TRBJ1-2 . TRBV9 few 14 TGTGCCAGCAGCACCCCCTCGAACGGGTATGGCTACACCTTC CASSTPSNGYGYTF
TRBJ1-3 TRBD1 TRBV12-3/TRBV12-4 once 12 TGTGCCAGCACCGACAGGGGGAACACCATATATTTT CASTDRGNTIYF
TRBJ1-1 TRBD1 TRBV2 . 16 TGTGCCAGCAGTGGCGGGACAGAGAGGGGGGATGGGTCAGCTTTCTTT CASSGGTERGDGSAFF
TRBJ1-2 TRBD1 TRBV18 once 15 TGTGCCAGCTCACCAGGGACAGCCGCTAACTATGGCTACACCTTC CASSPGTAANYGYTF
TRBJ2-1 TRBD2 TRBV19 . 14 TGTGCCAGTAGTAGACTAGCGGGGACCAATGAGCAGTTCTTC CASSRLAGTNEQFF
TRBJ2-1 . TRBV12-3/TRBV12-4 . 12 TGTGCCAGCAGTTCGCGGAGCGCTGAGCAGTTCTTC CASSSRSAEQFF
TRBJ2-2 TRBD1 TRBV29-1 . 13 TGCAGCGCGGACAGGGCGAACACCGGGGAGCTGTTTTTT CSADRANTGELFF
TRBJ2-2 . TRBV5-1 . 12 TGCGCCAGCAGCTTGGGGAGCGGGGAGCTGTTTTTT CASSLGSGELFF
TRBJ2-1 . TRBV18 . 13 TGTGCCAGCTCACCAGGGGCCGCGAATGAGCAGTTCTTC CASSPGAANEQFF
TRBJ2-1 TRBD2 TRBV5-4 . 16 TGTGCCAGCAGCCCCCAGGTCAGCGGGAGGGCCAATGAGCAGTTCTTC CASSPQVSGRANEQFF
TRBJ2-5 TRBD1 TRBV18 once 17 TGTGCCAGCTCACTTACCCGGACAGGGGCTACAAAAGAGACCCAGTACTTC CASSLTRTGATKETQYF
TRBJ2-5 . TRBV6-1 . 15 TGTGCCAGCAGTGAATGGGGACTTTTAGTGGAGACCCAGTACTTC CASSEWGLLVETQYF
TRBJ2-1 TRBD2 TRBV2 . 13 TGTGCCAGCAGTGAAATAGCGGGGGGCCCGGGGTTCTTC CASSEIAGGPGFF
TRBJ1-1 . TRBV27 . 14 TGTGCCAGCAGTTTATTCGTACGGGGTACTGAAGCTTTCTTT CASSLFVRGTEAFF
TRBJ2-7 . TRBV7-2 . 15 TGTGCCAGCAGCTCCGGACAGCTGTCTACCTACGAGCAGTACTTC CASSSGQLSTYEQYF
TRBJ1-2 . TRBV7-9 once 12 TGTGCCAGCAGCTCCGGGGGGGGCGGCTACACCTTC CASSSGGGGYTF
TRBJ2-7 TRBD1 TRBV5-1 . 14 TGCGCCAGCAGCCCTACAGGGGGCACCTACGAGCAGTACTTC CASSPTGGTYEQYF